This T cell receptor (beta chain) is drawn from a study of blood T cells in healthy people across ages. Regarding the study as a whole: It was not known whether donors were CMV positive (a possible confounder of expanded clonotype changes). The study found TCR beta diversity correlated strongly with naive T cell percentage.

Through a sample-barcoded 5' primer and a J-beta primer mix, a second PCR was run for roughly 6 to 11 cycles. No fewer than 2.5 million CDR3-containing paired-end reads came from each sample. TCRdb called the 5' RACE reads again in MiXCR, with one record for every CDR3 protein. The table has hundreds of thousands of distinct CDR3 sequences, 49% seen once. This CDR3 spans 13 amino acids. Germline CDR1 and CDR2: MNHEY and SVGAGI. Trimming removed 5 bases from V and 3 bases from J, with 11 bases in between. With regard to this clonotype: Its target is not known.

RNA extraction gave at least 5.5 micrograms of total RNA per sample. The chain has TRBV6-5 and TRBJ2-7; D remains unclear. Sequencing was performed on blood. The sequence was collected from a woman aged 60-75 years in good health. DNA of the CDR3: TGTGCCAGCAGTACCCGGCCGGACTACGAGCAGTACTTC. Its protein product is CASSTRPDYEQYF.